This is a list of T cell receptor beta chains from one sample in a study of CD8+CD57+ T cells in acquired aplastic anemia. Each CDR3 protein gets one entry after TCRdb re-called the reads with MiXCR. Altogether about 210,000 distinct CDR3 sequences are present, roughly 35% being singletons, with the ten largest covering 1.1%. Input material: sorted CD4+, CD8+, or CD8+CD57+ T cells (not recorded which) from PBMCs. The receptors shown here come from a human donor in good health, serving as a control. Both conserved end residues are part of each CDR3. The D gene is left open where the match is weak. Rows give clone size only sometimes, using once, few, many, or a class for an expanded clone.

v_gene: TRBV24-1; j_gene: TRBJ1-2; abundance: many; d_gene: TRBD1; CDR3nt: TGTGCCACCAGCCGAGGTGACAGGGGAGGGTATGGCTACACCTTC; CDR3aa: CATSRGDRGGYGYTF
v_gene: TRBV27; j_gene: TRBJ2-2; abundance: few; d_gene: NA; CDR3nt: TGTGCCAGCAGTTTACTCGCATTGGGGAATACCGGGGAGCTGTTTTTT; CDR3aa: CASSLLALGNTGELFF
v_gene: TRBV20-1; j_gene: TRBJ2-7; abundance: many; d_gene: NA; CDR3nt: TGCAGTGCTACGGCCCTGGCCCTCTCCTACGAGCAGTACTTC; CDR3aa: CSATALALSYEQYF
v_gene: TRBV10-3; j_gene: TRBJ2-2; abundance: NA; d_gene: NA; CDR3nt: TGTGCCATCACCCAAAAGGGTGACGCCGGGGAGCTGTTTTTT; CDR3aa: CAITQKGDAGELFF
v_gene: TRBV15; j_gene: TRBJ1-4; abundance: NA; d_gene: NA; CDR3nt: TGTGCCACCAGCTACGGCGAGACGGTTGAAAAACTGTTTTTT; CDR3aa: CATSYGETVEKLFF
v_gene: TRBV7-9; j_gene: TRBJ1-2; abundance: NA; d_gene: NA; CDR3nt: TGTGCCAGCAGCTTAGGGCAAGGAGGAGGCTATGGCTACACCTTC; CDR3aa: CASSLGQGGGYGYTF
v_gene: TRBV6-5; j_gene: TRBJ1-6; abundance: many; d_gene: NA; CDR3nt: TGTGCCAGCAGTTACTCGGTTTCAGGGCCGAATTCACCCCTCCACTTT; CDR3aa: CASSYSVSGPNSPLHF
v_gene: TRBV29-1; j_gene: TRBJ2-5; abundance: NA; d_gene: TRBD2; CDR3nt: TGCAGCGTTCAAGGGACTAGCGGGAGAGAGACCCAGTACTTC; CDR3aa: CSVQGTSGRETQYF
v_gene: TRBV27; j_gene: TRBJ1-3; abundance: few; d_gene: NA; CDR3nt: TGTGCCAGCAGTTTTACAGGTCGCTCTGGAAACACCATATATTTT; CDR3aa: CASSFTGRSGNTIYF
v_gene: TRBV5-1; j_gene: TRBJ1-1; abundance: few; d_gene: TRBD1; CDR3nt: TGCGCCAGCAGCTGGGGGGCAGGGGGAAGGTACACTGAAGCTTTCTTT; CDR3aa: CASSWGAGGRYTEAFF
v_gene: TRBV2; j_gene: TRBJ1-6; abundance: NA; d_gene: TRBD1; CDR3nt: TGTGCCAGCAGTCCAAGGGGGGACAGGGACTTCTATAATTCACCCCTCCACTTT; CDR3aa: CASSPRGDRDFYNSPLHF
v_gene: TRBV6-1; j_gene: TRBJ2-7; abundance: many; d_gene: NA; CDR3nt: TGTGCCAGCAGGCCCCGGGACCAAAAATACGAGCAGTACTTC; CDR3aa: CASRPRDQKYEQYF
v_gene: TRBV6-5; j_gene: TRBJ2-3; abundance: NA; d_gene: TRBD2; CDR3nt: TGTGCCAGCAGTTACTCTAGCGGGGGTGATACGCAGTATTTT; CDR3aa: CASSYSSGGDTQYF
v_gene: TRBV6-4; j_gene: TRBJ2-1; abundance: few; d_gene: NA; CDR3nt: TGTGCCAGCAGTGACGGGACTCCAAACTACAATGAGCAGTTCTTC; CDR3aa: CASSDGTPNYNEQFF
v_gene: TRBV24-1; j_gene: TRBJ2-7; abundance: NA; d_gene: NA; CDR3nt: TGTGCCACCAGTTTGTACAGTTACGAGCAGTACTTC; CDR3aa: CATSLYSYEQYF
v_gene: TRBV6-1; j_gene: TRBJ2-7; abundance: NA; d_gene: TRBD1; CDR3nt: TGTGCCAGCAGTTCTACAGGGGTCGGCGAGCAGTACTTC; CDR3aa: CASSSTGVGEQYF
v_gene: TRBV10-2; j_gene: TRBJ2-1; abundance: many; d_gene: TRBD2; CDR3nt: TGCGCCACCCATACAGCGGGAGTTCATAATGAGCAGTTCTTC; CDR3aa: CATHTAGVHNEQFF
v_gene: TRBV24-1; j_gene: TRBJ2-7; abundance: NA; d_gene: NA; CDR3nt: TGTGCCAGCAGAGCTATCCGGGCCGAGCAGTACTTC; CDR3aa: CASRAIRAEQYF
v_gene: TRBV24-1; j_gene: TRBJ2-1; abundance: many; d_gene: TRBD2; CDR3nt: TGTGCCACCAGTGATATAGCGGGGTCCTACAATGAGCAGTTCTTC; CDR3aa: CATSDIAGSYNEQFF
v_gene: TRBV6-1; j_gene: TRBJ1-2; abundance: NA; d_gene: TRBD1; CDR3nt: TGTGCCAGCAGAGGGACAGGGGTTTTCAATCGCGGCTACACCTTC; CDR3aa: CASRGTGVFNRGYTF
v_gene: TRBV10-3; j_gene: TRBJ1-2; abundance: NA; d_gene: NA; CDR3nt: TGTGCCATCAGTGATAAGGAGGGGCCCAACTATGGCTACACCTTC; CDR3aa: CAISDKEGPNYGYTF
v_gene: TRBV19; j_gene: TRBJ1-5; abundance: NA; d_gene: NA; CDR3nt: TGTGCCAGTAGTATCGGGCAGGGGTTCAATCAGCCCCAGCATTTT; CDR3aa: CASSIGQGFNQPQHF
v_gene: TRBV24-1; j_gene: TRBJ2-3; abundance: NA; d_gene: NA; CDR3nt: TGTGCCACCAGTGATTTGAGTCTGGGTACGCAGTGTTTT; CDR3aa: CATSDLSLGTQCF
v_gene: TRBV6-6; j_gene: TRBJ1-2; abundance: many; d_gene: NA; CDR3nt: TGTGCCAGCAGTTCCCAGGGGCATGATGGCTACACCTTC; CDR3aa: CASSSQGHDGYTF
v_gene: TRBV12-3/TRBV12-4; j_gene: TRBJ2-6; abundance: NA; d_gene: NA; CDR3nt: TGTGCCAGCACCATGGGGGGGGCGACTGGGGCCAACGTCCTGACTTTC; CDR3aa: CASTMGGATGANVLTF
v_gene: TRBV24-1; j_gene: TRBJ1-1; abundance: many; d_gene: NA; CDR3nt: TGTGCCACCAGTGATTGTAGACAGCCTTTGAACACTGAAGCTTTCTTT; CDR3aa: CATSDCRQPLNTEAFF
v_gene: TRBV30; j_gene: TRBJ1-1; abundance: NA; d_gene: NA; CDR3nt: TGTGCCTGGACCTTGAACACTGAAGCTTTCTTT; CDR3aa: CAWTLNTEAFF
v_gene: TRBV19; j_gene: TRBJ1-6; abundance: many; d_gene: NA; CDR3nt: TGTGCCAGTAGTATCCGGAAAGACATTTATAATTCACCCCTCCACTTT; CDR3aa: CASSIRKDIYNSPLHF
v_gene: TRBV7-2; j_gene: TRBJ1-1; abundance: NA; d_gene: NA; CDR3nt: TGTGCCAGCAGGAGGGAGGTCACTGAAGCTTTCTTT; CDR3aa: CASRREVTEAFF
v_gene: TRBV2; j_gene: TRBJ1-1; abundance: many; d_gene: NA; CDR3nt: TGTGCCAGCAGTGACTTCGGCACTGAAGCTTTCTTT; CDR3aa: CASSDFGTEAFF
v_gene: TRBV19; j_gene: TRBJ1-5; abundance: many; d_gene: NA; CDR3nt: TGTGCCAGTAGTATCCCCCCACATGACCAGCCCCAGCATTTT; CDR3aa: CASSIPPHDQPQHF
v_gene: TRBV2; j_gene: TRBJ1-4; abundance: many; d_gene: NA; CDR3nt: TGTGCCAGCAGTTTCATGTTAAATGAAAAACTGTTTTTT; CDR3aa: CASSFMLNEKLFF
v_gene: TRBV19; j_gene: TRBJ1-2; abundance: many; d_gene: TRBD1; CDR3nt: TGTGCCAGTAGGGTTTCACGACAGGGCTGCGGCTACACCTTC; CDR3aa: CASRVSRQGCGYTF
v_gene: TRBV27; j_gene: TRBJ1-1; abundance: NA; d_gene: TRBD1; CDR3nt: TGTGCCAGCAAAGCGTTTCGGGACAGCACTGAAGCTTTCTTT; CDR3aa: CASKAFRDSTEAFF
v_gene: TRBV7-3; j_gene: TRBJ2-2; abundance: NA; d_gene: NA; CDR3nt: TGTGCCAGCAGTCCGACAGACACCGGGGAGCTGTTTTTT; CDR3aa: CASSPTDTGELFF
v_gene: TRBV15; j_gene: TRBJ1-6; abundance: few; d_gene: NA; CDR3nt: TGTGCCACCAGGAGGATCAATTCACCCCTCCACTTT; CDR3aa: CATRRINSPLHF
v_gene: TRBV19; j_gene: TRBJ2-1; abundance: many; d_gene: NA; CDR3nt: TGTGCCAGTAGCGGATCTACCAATGAGCAGTTCTTC; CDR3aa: CASSGSTNEQFF
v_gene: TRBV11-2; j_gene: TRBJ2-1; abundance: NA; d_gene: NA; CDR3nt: TGTGCCAGCAGCTTATGGGTGGGGGGGCCGAATGAGCAGTCCTTC; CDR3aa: CASSLWVGGPNEQSF
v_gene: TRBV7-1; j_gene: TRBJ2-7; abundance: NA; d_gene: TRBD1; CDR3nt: TGTGCCAGCAGCTCTGGACAGGCCGGGGAGCAGTACTTC; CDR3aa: CASSSGQAGEQYF
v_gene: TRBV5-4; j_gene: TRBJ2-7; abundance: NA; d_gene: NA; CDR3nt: TGTGCCAGCAGCTTGCAAGGCTCAATTCGGGCCTACGAGCAGTACTTC; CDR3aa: CASSLQGSIRAYEQYF
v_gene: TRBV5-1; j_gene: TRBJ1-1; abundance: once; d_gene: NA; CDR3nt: TGCGCCAGCAGCTTGGACATCTCGGGTGACACTGAAGCTTTCTTT; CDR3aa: CASSLDISGDTEAFF
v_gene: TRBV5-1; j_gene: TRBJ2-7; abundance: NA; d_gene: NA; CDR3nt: TGCGCCAGCAGCTATTCAGGGTCCTACGAGCAGTACTTC; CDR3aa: CASSYSGSYEQYF
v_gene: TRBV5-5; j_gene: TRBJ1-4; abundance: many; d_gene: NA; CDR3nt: TGTGCCAGCAGCTTGGGTTCGTTGGAAAAACTGTTTTTT; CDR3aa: CASSLGSLEKLFF
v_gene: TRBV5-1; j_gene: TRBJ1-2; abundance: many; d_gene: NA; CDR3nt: TGCGCCAGCAGCTTGGCGTCGTTGGGCTATGGCTACACCTTC; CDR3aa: CASSLASLGYGYTF
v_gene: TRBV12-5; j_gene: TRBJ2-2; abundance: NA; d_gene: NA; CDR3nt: TGTGCTAGTGGTCGGACCGGGGAGCTGTTTTTT; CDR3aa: CASGRTGELFF
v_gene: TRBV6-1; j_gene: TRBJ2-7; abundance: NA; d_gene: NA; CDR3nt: TGTGCCAGCAGTGAAGTAGTGGGCGGTTACAGGGCCTACGAGCAGTACTTC; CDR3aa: CASSEVVGGYRAYEQYF
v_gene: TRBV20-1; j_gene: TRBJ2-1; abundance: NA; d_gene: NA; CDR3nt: TGCAGTGCTAGAGAAAGTGAATACAATGAGCAGTTCTTC; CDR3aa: CSARESEYNEQFF
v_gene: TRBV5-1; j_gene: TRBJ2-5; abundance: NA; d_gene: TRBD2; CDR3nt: TGCGCCAGCAGCCGCTACCCGGGACTATCTGCCCCGGAGACCCAGTACTTC; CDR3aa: CASSRYPGLSAPETQYF
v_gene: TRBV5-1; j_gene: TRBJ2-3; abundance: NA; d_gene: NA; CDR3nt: TGCGCCAGCAGCTTGGGCGGGCTTTATACGCAGTATTTT; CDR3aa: CASSLGGLYTQYF
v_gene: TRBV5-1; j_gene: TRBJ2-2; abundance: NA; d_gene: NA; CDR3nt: TGCGCCAGCAAGTGGGAAGCGTACACCGGGGAGCTGTTTTTT; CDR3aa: CASKWEAYTGELFF